This T cell receptor (beta chain) was retrieved from a study of OX40 agonist ivuxolimab in advanced cancers. About the study: Males comprised roughly four fifths of the group, whose mean age was roughly 64 years (range about 20 to 90).

Study results and caveats: Fewer expanded clones were found on average in CD4+ than in CD8+ T cells.

Libraries were prepared by immunoSEQ multiplex PCR; TCRdb keeps only in-frame clonotypes and omits some of them. The sample has 50,000 to 70,000 clones, about 90% seen once. The CDR3 has 13 residues. V was cut by 4 bases and J by 3 bases, with 9 bases left in between. Germline V gives CDR1 SGDLS, CDR2 YYNGEE. Comment on this clone: Its antigen remains unidentified.

This specimen consisted of CD4+ or CD8+ T cells sorted from blood, obtained in a trial of the OX40 agonist ivuxolimab. This rearrangement joins TRBV9 to TRBJ2-3; D unresolved. The TCR sequence derives from an adult with an advanced solid tumor such as melanoma, head and neck, liver or kidney cancer. Here the CDR3 DNA reads TGTGCCAGCAGCCCCGCCCTAACAGATACGCAGTATTTT. This codes for CASSPALTDTQYF. Full variable domain (outside the CDR3, taken from reference TRBV9 and TRBJ2-3): DSGVTQTPKHLITATGQRVTLRCSPRSGDLSVYWYQQSLDQGLQFLIQYYNGEERAKGNILERFSAQQFPDLHSELNLSSLELGDSALYFCASSPALTDTQYFGPGTRLTVL.